This TCR beta chain was documented in a study of cytomegalovirus exposure and HLA in healthy donors. Study-wide findings and caveats: The study labeled 164 TCR beta chains cytomegalovirus-associated. Accurate prediction of HLA-A and HLA-B alleles (for most subjects) was reportedly achieved from TCR beta sequences.

The CDR3 totals 18 residues. Germline V gene data show CDR1 as LNHDA and CDR2 as SQIVND (reference sequence). With 5 bases removed from V and 0 bases from J, the gap between germline ends came to 17 bases. As to this clone: Its matching antigen is unknown.

The PCR contained 60 Vbeta and 13 Jbeta primers. Measured with immunoSEQ multiplex PCR; TCRdb has only the in-frame clones, and not every one. The table lists just over 150,000 clones, 60% to 85% of them singletons. Sequenced sample: PBMCs. This sequence joins TRBV19 and TRBJ2-6; D possibly corresponds to TRBD1 (6 bases). The TCR was taken from a woman aged 40 to 55 in good health and CMV-seronegative. The CDR3 spells CASSSPVGQTSGANVLTF. CDR3 DNA sequence: TGTGCCAGTAGTTCCCCCGTCGGACAGACCTCTGGGGCCAACGTCCTGACTTTC.